The entry below gives a single T cell receptor beta chain sequence along with its context. The sample is drawn from a study of control samples from healthy donors and cancer patients. Here immunoSEQ multiplex PCR was the method, and the copy in TCRdb shows in-frame clones only, minus some. Here the sample spans just under 100,000 clones, more than 85% being singletons. From germline, CDR1 is MNHEY and CDR2 SVGEGT. The CDR3 runs to 13 residues. V was pared by 0 bases and J by 4 bases, with 4 bases between. The TCR comes from a man between 18 and 29 years old in good health. This chain connects TRBV6-2 or TRBV6-3 to TRBJ2-1, with no clear D. Sequenced: blood. The CDR3 reads CASSYSTYNEQFF. CDR3 coding DNA: TGTGCCAGCAGTTACTCGACTTACAATGAGCAGTTCTTC.